This note documents a single T cell receptor (beta chain) sequence. The data are from a study of T cell responses to AZD1222 COVID-19 vaccine. TCRdb's table, derived via immunoSEQ multiplex PCR, lists solely in-frame clones and lacks some. This sample has approximately 190,000 clones, with around nine tenths found just once. In germline, CDR1 is MNHEY, CDR2 SMNVEV (reference sequence). V lost 4 bases to trimming and J lost 2 bases; unmatched junction nucleotides: 4. CDR3 length equals 15 residues. This chain joins TRBV27 and TRBJ2-7; TRBD2 matches at 11 bases. This clonotype originated in an adult who received the MenACWY meningococcal vaccine as a control. This material consisted of peripheral blood, taken 28 days after the second dose of the MenACWY control vaccine. CDR3 in DNA: TGTGCCAGCAGTTCCCGACTAGCGGGGCCCTACGAGCAGTACTTC. Protein: CASSSRLAGPYEQYF.